The 3 T cell receptor beta chains below come from one sample, sequenced in a study of blood T cell repertoires in COVID-19. Assay used: immunoSEQ multiplex PCR; TCRdb lists only in-frame clones, some missing. The sample consists of 150,000 to 180,000 clones, approximately 84% of them appearing once. Material: peripheral blood. These receptors all come from a woman aged 55-69 years with COVID-19, enrolled during active disease.

This sequence joins TRBV18 and TRBJ2-3, with D possibly TRBD2 on 5 matching bases. The CDR3 consists of 14 residues. Trimming stripped 2 bases from V and 7 bases from J, with 13 bases between. The germline gives CDR1 KGHSH, CDR2 LQKENI. CDR3 sequence (DNA): TGTGCCAGCTCACCAGCGGGCCCCAGGAATACGCAGTATTTT. Translated: CASSPAGPRNTQYF.

The rearrangement joins TRBV3-1 (or the pseudogene TRBV3-2) to TRBJ1-4, with D perhaps TRBD1 (5 bases). This CDR3 region has 14 residues. The V end lost 2 bases, the J end lost 11 bases, and 15 bases lay between the germline ends. The germline V gene encodes CDR1 LGHDT and CDR2 YNNKEL (reference sequence). CDR3 in amino acids: CASSQRQGLLKLFF. The CDR3 coding sequence is TGTGCCAGCAGCCAAAGGCAGGGCCTATTGAAACTGTTTTTT.

This clone was seen just once. The chain carries TRBV19 and TRBJ1-5; no reliable D call. V dropped 1 base and J dropped 5 bases, with 6 bases sitting between them. Germline values: CDR1 LNHDA, CDR2 SQIVND (reference sequence). The CDR3 is 13 amino acids. In nucleotides, the CDR3 is TGTGCCAGTAGTATAGCTGCGGATCAGCCCCAGCATTTT. As protein: CASSIAADQPQHF.